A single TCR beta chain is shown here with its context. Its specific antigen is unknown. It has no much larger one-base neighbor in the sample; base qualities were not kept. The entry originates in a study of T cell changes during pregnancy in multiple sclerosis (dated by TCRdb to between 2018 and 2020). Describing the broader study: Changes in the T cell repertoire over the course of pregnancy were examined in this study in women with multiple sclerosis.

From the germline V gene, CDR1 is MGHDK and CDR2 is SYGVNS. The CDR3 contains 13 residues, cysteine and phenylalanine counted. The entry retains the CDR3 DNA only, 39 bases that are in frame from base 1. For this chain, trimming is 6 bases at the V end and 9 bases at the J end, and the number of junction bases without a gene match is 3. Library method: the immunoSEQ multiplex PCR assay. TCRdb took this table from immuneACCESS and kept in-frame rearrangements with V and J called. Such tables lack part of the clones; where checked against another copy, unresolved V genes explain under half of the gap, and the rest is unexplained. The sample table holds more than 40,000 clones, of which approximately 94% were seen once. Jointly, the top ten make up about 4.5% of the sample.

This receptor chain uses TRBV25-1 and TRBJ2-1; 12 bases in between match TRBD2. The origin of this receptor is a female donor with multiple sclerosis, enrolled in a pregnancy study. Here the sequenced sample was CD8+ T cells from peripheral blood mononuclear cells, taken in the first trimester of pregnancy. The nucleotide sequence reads TGTGCCAGCAGCCCGGGACTAGCGGGTGAGCAGTTCTTC. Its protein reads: CASSPGLAGEQFF. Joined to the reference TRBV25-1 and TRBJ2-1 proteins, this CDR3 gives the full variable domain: EADIYQTPRYLVIGTGKKITLECSQTMGHDKMYWYQQDPGMELHLIHYSYGVNSTEKGDLSSESTVSRIRTEHFPLTLESARPSHTSQYLCASSPGLAGEQFFGPGTRLTVL.